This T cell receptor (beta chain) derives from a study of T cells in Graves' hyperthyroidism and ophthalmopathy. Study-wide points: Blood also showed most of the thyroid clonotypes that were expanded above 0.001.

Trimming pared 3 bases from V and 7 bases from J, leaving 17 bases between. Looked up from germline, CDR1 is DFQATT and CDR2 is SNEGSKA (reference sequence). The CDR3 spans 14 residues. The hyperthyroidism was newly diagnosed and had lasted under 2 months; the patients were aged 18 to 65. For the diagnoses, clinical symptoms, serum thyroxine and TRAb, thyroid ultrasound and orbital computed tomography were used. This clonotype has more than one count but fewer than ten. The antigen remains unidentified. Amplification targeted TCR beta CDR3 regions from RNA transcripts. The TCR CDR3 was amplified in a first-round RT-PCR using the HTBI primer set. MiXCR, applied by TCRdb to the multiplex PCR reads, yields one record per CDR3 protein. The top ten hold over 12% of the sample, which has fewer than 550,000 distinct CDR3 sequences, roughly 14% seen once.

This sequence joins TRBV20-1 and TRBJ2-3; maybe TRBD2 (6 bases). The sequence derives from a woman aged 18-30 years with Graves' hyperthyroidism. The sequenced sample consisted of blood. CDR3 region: CSASLGLGLNTQYF. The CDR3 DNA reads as TGCAGTGCTAGTCTGGGACTGGGGTTAAATACGCAGTATTTT.